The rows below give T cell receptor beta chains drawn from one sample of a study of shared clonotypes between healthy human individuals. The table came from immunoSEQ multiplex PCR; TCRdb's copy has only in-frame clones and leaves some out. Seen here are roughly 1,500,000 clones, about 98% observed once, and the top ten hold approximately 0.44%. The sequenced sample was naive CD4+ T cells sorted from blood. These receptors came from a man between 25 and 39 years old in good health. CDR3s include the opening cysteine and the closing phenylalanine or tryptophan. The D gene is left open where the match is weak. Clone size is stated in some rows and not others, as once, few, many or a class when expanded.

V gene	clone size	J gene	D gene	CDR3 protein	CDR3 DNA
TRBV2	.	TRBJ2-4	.	CASSLRGLAKNIQYF	TGTGCCAGCAGTCTGAGGGGCTTAGCCAAAAACATTCAGTACTTC
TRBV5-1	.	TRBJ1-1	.	CASSKGSPEAFF	TGCGCCAGCAGTAAGGGTTCCCCTGAAGCTTTCTTT
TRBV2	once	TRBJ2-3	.	CASIVSSATDTQYF	TGTGCCAGCATAGTCTCGTCGGCCACAGATACGCAGTATTTT
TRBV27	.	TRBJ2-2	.	CASRRGQNTGELFF	TGTGCCAGCAGGCGGGGGCAGAACACCGGGGAGCTGTTTTTT
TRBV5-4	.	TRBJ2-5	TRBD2	CASSFTSGKETQYF	TGTGCCAGCAGCTTTACTAGCGGTAAAGAGACCCAGTACTTC
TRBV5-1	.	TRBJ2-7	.	CASSVTWGRNEQYF	TGCGCCAGCTCCGTGACCTGGGGGAGGAACGAGCAGTACTTC
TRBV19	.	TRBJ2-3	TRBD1	CASRDRGFVDTQYF	TGTGCCAGCCGGGACAGGGGTTTTGTGGATACGCAGTATTTT
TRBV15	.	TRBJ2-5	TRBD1	CATSERTGGLSIQETQYF	TGTGCCACCAGCGAACGGACAGGGGGGCTGAGCATCCAAGAGACCCAGTACTTC
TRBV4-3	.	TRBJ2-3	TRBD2	CASSQISVLSSGGDTQYF	TGCGCCAGCAGCCAAATCTCGGTCCTTTCTAGCGGCGGGGATACGCAGTATTTT
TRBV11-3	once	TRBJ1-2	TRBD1	CASSLSPSGGTDGYTF	TGTGCCAGCAGCTTATCCCCTTCCGGGGGGACAGATGGCTACACCTTC
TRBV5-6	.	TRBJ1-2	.	CASSLGRNYGYTF	TGTGCCAGCAGCTTGGGTCGGAACTATGGCTACACCTTC
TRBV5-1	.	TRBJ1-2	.	CASSQNPQGAGGYTF	TGCGCCAGCAGCCAAAACCCCCAGGGCGCAGGCGGCTACACCTTC
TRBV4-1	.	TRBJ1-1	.	CASSQDGNWGDTEAFF	TGCGCCAGCAGCCAAGATGGGAACTGGGGAGACACTGAAGCTTTCTTT
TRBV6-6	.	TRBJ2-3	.	CASSYSGGYGTDTQYF	TGTGCCAGCAGTTACAGTGGAGGGTACGGCACAGATACGCAGTATTTT
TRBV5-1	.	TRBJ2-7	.	CASSRTGDRGQYF	TGCGCCAGCAGTCGAACAGGTGATCGAGGGCAGTACTTC
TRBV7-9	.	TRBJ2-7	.	CASSLDGTYEQYF	TGTGCCAGCAGCTTGGATGGAACCTACGAGCAGTACTTC
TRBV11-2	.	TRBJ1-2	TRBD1	CASSLVGSGGRGYTF	TGTGCCAGCAGCTTAGTTGGTTCAGGGGGTCGTGGCTACACCTTC
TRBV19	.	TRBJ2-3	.	CASSMTSADTQYF	TGTGCCAGTAGTATGACTAGTGCAGATACGCAGTATTTT
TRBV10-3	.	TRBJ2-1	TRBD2	CAISEKLGLAAYNEQFF	TGTGCCATCAGTGAGAAATTGGGACTAGCGGCCTACAATGAGCAGTTCTTC
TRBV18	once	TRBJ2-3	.	CASSPETGAVADTQYF	TGTGCCAGCTCACCCGAGACGGGAGCTGTCGCAGATACGCAGTATTTT
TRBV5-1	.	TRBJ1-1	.	CASSEPTANTEAFF	TGCGCCAGCAGCGAACCGACAGCGAACACTGAAGCTTTCTTT
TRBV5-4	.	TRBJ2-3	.	CASSFTDRRTDTQYF	TGTGCCAGCAGCTTTACGGACAGACGCACAGATACGCAGTATTTT
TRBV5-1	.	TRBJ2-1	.	CASSLGQLPGNEQFF	TGCGCCAGCAGCTTGGGGCAATTACCTGGCAATGAGCAGTTCTTC
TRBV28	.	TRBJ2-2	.	CASSSSDTGELFF	TGTGCCAGCAGTTCCAGCGACACCGGGGAGCTGTTTTTT
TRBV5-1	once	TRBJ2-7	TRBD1	CASSTRPGLTGGEQYF	TGCGCCAGCAGCACGAGACCGGGCCTCACAGGGGGTGAGCAGTACTTC
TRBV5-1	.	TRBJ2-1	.	CASSPEATKNNEQFF	TGCGCCAGCAGCCCGGAGGCTACCAAAAACAATGAGCAGTTCTTC
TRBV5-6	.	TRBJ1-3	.	CASSFGRPSGNTIYF	TGTGCCAGCAGCTTTGGTCGGCCCTCTGGAAACACCATATATTTT
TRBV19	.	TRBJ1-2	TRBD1	CASSIDLDRNYGYTF	TGTGCCAGTAGTATAGATTTGGACAGGAACTATGGCTACACCTTC
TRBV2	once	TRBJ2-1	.	CAARGEQFF	TGTGCCGCCCGGGGGGAGCAGTTCTTC
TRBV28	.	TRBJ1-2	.	CASEAAGWQGDNYGYTF	TGTGCCAGCGAGGCGGCGGGATGGCAGGGAGACAACTATGGCTACACCTTC
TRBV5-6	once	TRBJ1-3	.	CASSLGSTIYF	TGTGCCAGCAGCTTAGGCAGCACCATATATTTT
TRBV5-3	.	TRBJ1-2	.	CARSLTDGYTF	TGTGCAAGAAGCTTGACGGATGGCTACACCTTC
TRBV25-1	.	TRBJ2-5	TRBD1	CASSDSPGQVEETQYF	TGTGCCAGCAGTGATTCTCCGGGACAGGTAGAGGAGACCCAGTACTTC
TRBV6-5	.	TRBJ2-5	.	CASSYFLVGAKETQYF	TGTGCCAGCAGTTACTTCCTGGTGGGAGCAAAAGAGACCCAGTACTTC
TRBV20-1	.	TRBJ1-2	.	CSAIEYGYTF	TGCAGTGCTATCGAGTATGGCTACACCTTC
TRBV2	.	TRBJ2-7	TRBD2	CASSAGPSYEQYF	TGTGCCAGCTCAGCGGGACCCTCCTACGAGCAGTACTTC